The entry below describes one T cell receptor beta chain. Its antigen is undetermined. This entry comes from a study of cytomegalovirus exposure and HLA in healthy donors. General study findings and limits: The investigators catalogued 150 to 200 TCR beta chains as cytomegalovirus-associated. It was reported that TCR beta sequences correctly inferred the HLA-A and HLA-B alleles for most subjects. Later analysis suggested most CMV-associated TCR beta chains were HLA-restricted. One variant, a missense change in DCLRE1C, was linked in a later analysis to TCR beta V- and J-gene trimming.

It was with 60 Vbeta and 13 Jbeta primers that the PCR ran. Data came from immunoSEQ multiplex PCR; TCRdb stores just in-frame clones and leaves some out. Of about 140,000 clones listed, about 84% are singletons. Trimming cost V 4 bases and J 6 bases; bases outside gene matches: 6. The CDR3 runs 15 residues. Germline assignment: CDR1 GTSNPN and CDR2 SVGIG (reference sequence). The receptor comes from a male donor in good health and CMV-seronegative. The rearrangement uses TRBV30 and TRBJ2-1, with 13 bases identical to TRBD2. Source material: PBMCs. CDR3 protein: CAWTVTSGRANEQFF. CDR3 DNA: TGTGCCTGGACTGTTACTAGCGGGAGGGCCAATGAGCAGTTCTTC.